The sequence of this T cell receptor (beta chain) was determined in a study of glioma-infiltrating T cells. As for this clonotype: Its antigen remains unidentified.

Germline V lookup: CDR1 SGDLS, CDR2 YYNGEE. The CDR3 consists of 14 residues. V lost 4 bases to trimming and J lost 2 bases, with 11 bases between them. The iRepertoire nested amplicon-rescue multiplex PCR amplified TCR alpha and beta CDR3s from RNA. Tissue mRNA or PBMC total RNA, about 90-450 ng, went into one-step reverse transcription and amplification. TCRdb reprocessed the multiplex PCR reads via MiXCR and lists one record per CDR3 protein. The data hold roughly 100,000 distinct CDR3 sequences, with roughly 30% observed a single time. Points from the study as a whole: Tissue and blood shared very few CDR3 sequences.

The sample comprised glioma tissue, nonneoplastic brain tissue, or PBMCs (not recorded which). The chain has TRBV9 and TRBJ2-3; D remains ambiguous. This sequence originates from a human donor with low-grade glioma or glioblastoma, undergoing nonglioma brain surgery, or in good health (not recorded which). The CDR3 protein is CASSPLVVTDTQYF. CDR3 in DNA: TGTGCCAGCAGCCCCCTTGTTGTCACAGATACGCAGTATTTT.